Listed below are T cell receptor beta chains from one sample, sequenced in a study of regulatory T cells in long-lasting Graves disease. TCRdb reprocessed the multiplex PCR reads via MiXCR and lists one record per CDR3 protein. Of about 470,000 distinct CDR3 sequences detected, less than 25% appear once; the ten largest clones hold over 7.5%. The source material was peripheral blood mononuclear cells (PBMCs), sampled when the disease was refractory, from a patient treated with antithyroid drugs. The source is a female donor with Graves disease. Both conserved end residues are part of each CDR3. A D gene is named only where the DNA matches it firmly. Some rows mark clone size as missing; the rest say once, few, many or name a class of expanded clone.

cdr3_nt cdr3_aa v_call d_call clone_size j_call
TGTGCCAGCAGTGAACCCCGGGGGGGCTTGAATTCACCCCTCCACTTT CASSEPRGGLNSPLHF TRBV6-1 - - TRBJ1-6
TGTGCCAGTAGTCCCAGGACTAGCGGGATCAAGTACGAGCAGTACTTC CASSPRTSGIKYEQYF TRBV19 TRBD2 few TRBJ2-7
TGTGCCAGCAGTGGCTTTAGTGATGGGGCCAACGTCCTGACTTTC CASSGFSDGANVLTF TRBV28 - many TRBJ2-6
TGTGCCAGCAGCCCTCATACGGGATTCAAGTACCAAGAGACCCAGTACTTC CASSPHTGFKYQETQYF TRBV9 - - TRBJ2-5
TGTGCCAGCAGTCTACTCCAAGGGTTGAACACTGAAGCTTTCTTT CASSLLQGLNTEAFF TRBV28 - - TRBJ1-1
TGTGCCAGCACCGTTCTAGGCACCTACAATGAGCAGTTCTTC CASTVLGTYNEQFF TRBV6-2/TRBV6-3 - many TRBJ2-1
TGTGCCAGCAGTTTTGAGGATTACGAGCAGTACTTC CASSFEDYEQYF TRBV28 - - TRBJ2-7
TGTGCCAGCAGTGAAAGTAGAGCCCGTGGGGGGTTCTTC CASSESRARGGFF TRBV2 - few TRBJ2-4
TGTGCCAGCAGCGCTTACGTTCGAGCGGGAAGCTACAATGAGCAGTTCTTC CASSAYVRAGSYNEQFF TRBV7-9 TRBD2 - TRBJ2-1
TGTGCCAGCAGCTACTTAGCTGGGTCCTACAATGGGCAGTTCTTC CASSYLAGSYNGQFF TRBV5-6 - - TRBJ2-1
TGTGCCAGCAGCCGCTCGGGGGAGGACAATGAGCAGTTCTTC CASSRSGEDNEQFF TRBV7-2 - - TRBJ2-1
TGTGCCAGCAGCTTAGGGCAGGGATGGAATGAAAAACTGTTTTTT CASSLGQGWNEKLFF TRBV11-2 - many TRBJ1-4
TGTGCCAGCAGCGTAGAACAGGCCCAACAAGAGACCCAGTACTTC CASSVEQAQQETQYF TRBV9 - - TRBJ2-5